The 25 T cell receptor beta chains in this list originate from one sample, sequenced in a study of blood T cell repertoires in COVID-19. Sequenced by immunoSEQ multiplex PCR; TCRdb stores in-frame clones only, minus some. Of around 110,000 clones listed, 90% are singletons. The sample comprised peripheral blood. The receptors were gathered from a human donor with active COVID-19. The donor label of this sample is uncertain.

This clone was found once. This chain joins TRBV30 and TRBJ1-5, with D unresolved. Deletions cut 3 bases from V and 3 bases from J, with 3 bases between. From germline, CDR1 is GTSNPN and CDR2 SVGIG (reference sequence). The CDR3 is 11 residues long. In DNA, the CDR3 is TGTGCCTGGAGCCTCAATCAGCCCCAGCATTTT. It is translated as CAWSLNQPQHF.

The chain joins TRBV19 to TRBJ2-6, with D possibly matching TRBD1 (6 bases). The CDR3 is 22 residues long. CDR1 and CDR2 from the germline V gene are LNHDA and SQIVND (reference sequence). Deletions cut 7 bases from V and 0 bases from J, with 31 bases between. The CDR3 sequence is CASTNGGHDRQGPFSGANVLTF. CDR3 DNA sequence: TGTGCCAGTACCAATGGGGGACACGACCGTCAAGGGCCCTTCTCTGGGGCCAACGTCCTGACTTTC.

J is TRBJ1-1 and V is TRBV20-1; 8 nucleotides align to TRBD1. CDR1 and CDR2 (germline): DFQATT, SNEGSKA (reference sequence). The CDR3 covers 14 residues. The V and J ends lost 3 bases and 3 bases, in that order; junction bases with no gene match: 6. This CDR3 is CSASGQGADTEAFF. The CDR3 DNA reads as TGCAGTGCTAGTGGGCAGGGGGCCGACACTGAAGCTTTCTTT.

In its sample, this clone was seen a few times. The CDR3 nucleotides are TGTGCCAGCAGCGGGACAGGGAGGAATGAGCAGTTCTTC. It translates to CASSGTGRNEQFF. The rearrangement links TRBV11-3 to TRBJ2-1, with 9 bases lining up with TRBD1. V lost 5 bases and J lost 7; bases outside the gene matches: 3. The CDR3 consists of 13 residues. CDR1 and CDR2 from the germline V gene are SGHNT and YENEEA.

This clone was observed a handful of times. V gene TRBV5-1 combines with J gene TRBJ1-2, with TRBD1 matching over 9 bases. The CDR3 has 14 residues. Germline values: CDR1 SGHRS, CDR2 YFSETQ. V dropped 3 bases and J dropped 7; count of bases not matched to a gene: 7. In DNA form, the CDR3 reads TGCGCCAGCAGCTCAACAGGGGGCTCGGTTGGCTACACCTTC. This codes for CASSSTGGSVGYTF.

This clone was detected only once. The gene calls are TRBV27 and TRBJ1-4; D gene ambiguous. Germline values: CDR1 MNHEY, CDR2 SMNVEV (reference sequence). This CDR3 comprises 13 residues. V shed 11 bases and J shed 7 bases, with 17 bases lying between them. DNA of the CDR3: TGTGCCTCCCGAGGGCATACGAGTGAAAAACTGTTTTTT. Translated, it gives CASRGHTSEKLFF.

The V and J genes are TRBV5-4 and TRBJ1-5, with a weak D call TRBD1 (5 bases). Germline CDR1 and CDR2: SGHNT and YYREEE (reference sequence). CDR3 length: 14 amino acids. Trimming removed 4 bases at V and 2 bases at J, with 10 bases between. CDR3 in amino acids: CASSRGGGNQPQHF. Written as DNA, the CDR3 is TGTGCCAGCAGCCGGGGGGGTGGCAATCAGCCCCAGCATTTT.

This chain uses TRBV9 with TRBJ2-3; D call uncertain. Deletions cut 4 bases from V and 0 bases from J, with 6 bases between. Germline values: CDR1 SGDLS, CDR2 YYNGEE. This CDR3 is built from 13 residues. CDR3 loop: CASSTFSTDTQYF. CDR3 bases: TGTGCCAGCAGCACATTTAGCACAGATACGCAGTATTTT.

This clone was recorded only once. This chain links TRBV10-2 with TRBJ2-1; 13 bases match TRBD2. The germline V gene has CDR1 WSHSY and CDR2 SAAADI. CDR3 length: 18 amino acids. Losses at the gene ends were 5 bases for V and 4 bases for J; bases not matched to a gene: 11. The CDR3 DNA reads as TGCGCCAGCAGTTATACTAGCGGGGGGGGAATCTTATACAATGAGCAGTTCTTC. Protein: CASSYTSGGGILYNEQFF.

The chain couples TRBV24-1 to TRBJ1-1, with D perhaps TRBD1 (6 bases). Trimming took off 7 bases at V and 7 bases at J, with 12 bases between the two ends. The CDR3 consists of 12 residues. Germline CDR1 reads KGHDR; CDR2 reads SFDVKD. CDR3 sequence reads: CATSAGGFEAFF. The CDR3 nucleotides are TGTGCCACCAGCGCTGGGGGCTTTGAAGCTTTCTTT.

The chain employs TRBV20-1 and TRBJ1-3; D ambiguous. CDR3 size: 12 residues. V was shortened by 3 bases and J by 4 bases, with 7 bases between the two germline ends. Germline CDR1 DFQATT, CDR2 SNEGSKA (reference sequence). CDR3 sequence reads: CSASSSGNTIYF. CDR3 nucleotide sequence: TGCAGTGCTAGTTCGTCCGGAAACACCATATATTTT.

The chain joins TRBV27 to TRBJ2-7; D not certain. Trimming cost V 5 bases and J 4 bases, with 15 bases left between them. The CDR3 length is 14 residues. Germline-derived CDR1 and CDR2 are MNHEY and SMNVEV (reference sequence). CDR3 in amino acids: CASSPGSSEYEQYF. The CDR3 bases are TGTGCCAGCAGTCCCGGGTCCTCGGAGTACGAGCAGTACTTC.

Here the CDR3 reads CASSHRTVQYSPLHF. The CDR3 nucleotides are TGTGCCAGCAGCCACAGGACAGTTCAATATTCACCCCTCCACTTT. This chain links TRBV14 with TRBJ1-6; maybe TRBD1 (6 bases). The CDR3 consists of 15 residues. Germline values: CDR1 SGHDN, CDR2 FVKESK. The V end was cut by 3 bases, the J end by 8 bases, with 14 bases between. The full variable domain, in which reference TRBV14 and TRBJ1-6 provide the parts outside the CDR3, is EAGVTQFPSHSVIEKGQTVTLRCDPISGHDNLYWYRRVMGKEIKFLLHFVKESKQDESGMPNNRFLAERTGGTYSTLKVQPAELEDSGVYFCASSHRTVQYSPLHFGNGTRLTVT.

The gene calls are TRBV27 and TRBJ2-2; 9 bases are shared with TRBD2. CDR1 MNHEY and CDR2 SMNVEV come from the germline V gene (reference sequence). V gave up 1 base and J gave up 0 bases; unmatched junction bases: 3. The CDR3 sequence is 17 residues long. CDR3: CASSLFSSGANTGELFF. CDR3 in DNA: TGTGCCAGCAGTTTATTTTCTAGCGGGGCGAACACCGGGGAGCTGTTTTTT.

The CDR3 DNA follows: TGTGCCAGCGAAGGACTAGCGGGGGGGCTTGAGACCCAGTACTTC. This gives the protein CASEGLAGGLETQYF. The V gene is TRBV6-5, the J gene TRBJ2-5, with 15 bases matching TRBD2. This CDR3 comprises 15 residues. Germline assignment: CDR1 MNHEY and CDR2 SVGAGI. J was trimmed by 5 bases and V by 8 bases; bases with no gene match: 6.

The gene calls are TRBV12-5 and TRBJ2-5; 12 nucleotides match TRBD2. The ends lost 7 bases at V and 5 bases at J; junction bases unmatched: 14. CDR3 length equals 17 residues. Germline CDR1 and CDR2: LGHNT and FRNRAP. DNA for the CDR3: TGTGCTAGTGCCCTGGGGGCTAGCGGGGGGGCCGGGGAGACCCAGTACTTC. Its protein is CASALGASGGAGETQYF.

This clone occurred once. This chain joins TRBV27 and TRBJ2-7, with 10 bases lining up with TRBD1. The V gene's germline CDR1 is MNHEY and CDR2 SMNVEV (reference sequence). Losses at the gene ends were 3 bases for V and 3 bases for J; bases not matched to a gene: 2. The CDR3 is 14 amino acids. The CDR3: CASSFGDRGYEQYF. As DNA, the CDR3 is TGTGCCAGCAGTTTCGGGGACAGGGGCTACGAGCAGTACTTC.

This sequence joins TRBV20-1 and TRBJ2-3; 10 bases line up with TRBD2. The CDR3 has 15 residues. CDR1 DFQATT and CDR2 SNEGSKA come from the germline V gene (reference sequence). The junction had 6 bases not matched to a gene; V was cut back by 3 bases and J by 3 bases. The CDR3 sequence: CSASPIAGGTDTQYF. CDR3 nucleotides: TGCAGTGCTAGTCCAATAGCGGGGGGAACAGATACGCAGTATTTT.

The CDR3 protein is CASSDRGGVTDTQYF. CDR3 in DNA: TGTGCCAGCAGTGATCGGGGGGGAGTCACAGATACGCAGTATTTT. The rearrangement uses TRBV6-1 and TRBJ2-3; 8 bases map to TRBD2. V lost 3 bases, J lost 2 bases, and 4 bases stayed unmatched. CDR1 is MNHNS, CDR2 SASEGT, per germline. The CDR3 length is 15 residues.

V gene TRBV9 combines with J gene TRBJ1-3, with D maybe TRBD1 (6 bases). V was pared by 3 bases and J by 4 bases, with 11 bases between. Germline loops: CDR1 SGDLS, CDR2 YYNGEE. The CDR3 is made up of 14 amino acids. CDR3 in DNA: TGTGCCAGCAGCGGACAGGTGGGAGGAAACACCATATATTTT. Translating it yields CASSGQVGGNTIYF.

The V and J genes are TRBV6-5 and TRBJ1-1; D remains ambiguous. The CDR3 is 13 residues long. V was trimmed by 2 bases and J by 4 bases, leaving 8 bases between them. Germline CDR1 and CDR2: MNHEY and SVGAGI. As DNA, the CDR3 is TGTGCCAGCAGTTACGGAGTCAGCACTGAAGCTTTCTTT. Translating gives CASSYGVSTEAFF.

The chain employs TRBV28 and TRBJ1-2; 10 bases line up with TRBD1. This CDR3 has 15 amino acids. CDR1 is MDHEN, CDR2 SYDVKM, per germline. J was trimmed by 7 bases and V by 6 bases; bases with no gene match: 11. Here the CDR3 reads CASRAPDRGLAGYTF. In nucleotides, the CDR3 is TGTGCCAGCAGAGCTCCTGACAGGGGGCTAGCTGGCTACACCTTC.

This clone showed up just once. V usage is TRBV28 and J usage is TRBJ2-7; 7 bases align to TRBD1. CDR3 length: 12 residues. After removal of 11 bases from V and 4 bases from J, the junction contained 8 bases not matched to a gene. Germline assignment: CDR1 MDHEN and CDR2 SYDVKM. CDR3 sequence: CAASGQIYEQYF. DNA of the CDR3: TGTGCCGCGTCGGGACAGATATACGAGCAGTACTTC.

V usage is TRBV13 and J usage is TRBJ2-1; TRBD1 might be the D (6 bases). Trimming shortened V by 0 bases and J by 5 bases, and 11 bases separated the two germline ends. Germline CDR1 is PRHDT and CDR2 is FYEKMQ (reference sequence). CDR3 length: 15 amino acids. Here the CDR3 DNA reads TGTGCCAGCAGCTTAGGCCCTAGGACAGACAATGAGCAGTTCTTC. This codes for CASSLGPRTDNEQFF.

The rearrangement uses TRBV5-1 and TRBJ2-4; weak D call: TRBD1 (5 bases). Per germline, CDR1 SGHRS and CDR2 YFSETQ. The CDR3 extends over 15 amino acids. V was trimmed by 0 bases and J by 0 bases, leaving 7 bases between them. The CDR3 DNA is TGCGCCAGCAGCTTGGGAAGGGGAGCCAAAAACATTCAGTACTTC. Its protein product is CASSLGRGAKNIQYF.